The 26 T cell receptor beta chains below were found in one sample sequenced in a study of identical twins. A single record per CDR3 protein comes from TCRdb applying MiXCR to the 5' RACE reads. The table lists fewer than 650,000 distinct CDR3 sequences, around 9.6% of them singletons. This sample also appeared in a second study, on yellow fever vaccine responses in identical twins.

The sequenced sample was PBMCs. The origin of the receptors is a young woman in good health.

In its sample, this clonotype was seen a few times. The V call is TRBV5-5, the J call TRBJ1-4; D is possibly TRBD1 (6 bases). The V gene's germline CDR1 is SGHKS and CDR2 YYEKEE (reference sequence). The CDR3 loop spans 16 amino acids. V was trimmed by 4 bases and J by 5 bases, leaving 18 bases between them. CDR3 coding DNA: TGTGCCAGCAGCACCTACATTTGGACAGCCAATGAAAAACTGTTTTTT. Translation gives CASSTYIWTANEKLFF.

This chain links TRBV7-2 with TRBJ1-6, with D perhaps TRBD1 (5 bases). The CDR3 totals 15 residues. Germline V lookup: CDR1 SGHTA, CDR2 FQGNSA. V was trimmed by 5 bases and J by 8 bases, leaving 16 bases between them. Here the CDR3 DNA reads TGTGCCAGCAGCCTTCAGGGTGGAGGTTATTCACCCCTCCACTTT. Amino acids: CASSLQGGGYSPLHF.

The CDR3 DNA reads as TGCAGTGCTAGACCCAACAGGGGTGACACCGGGGAGCTGTTTTTT. Its translation is CSARPNRGDTGELFF. The chain is built from TRBV20-1 and TRBJ2-2; 7 bases align to TRBD1. The V segment lost 2 bases and the J segment 3 bases; nucleotides outside the gene matches: 6. This CDR3 region has 15 residues. The germline V gene encodes CDR1 DFQATT and CDR2 SNEGSKA (reference sequence).

At least ten counts were recorded for this clonotype. V gene TRBV7-2 combines with J gene TRBJ2-3, with D hard to call. Deletions cut 1 base from V and 3 bases from J, with 17 bases between. The CDR3 runs 17 residues. Germline V gene lookup returns CDR1 SGHTA and CDR2 FQGNSA. The CDR3 spells CASSLGGSILLTDTQYF. The CDR3 coding sequence is TGTGCCAGCAGCTTAGGGGGATCGATCCTCCTGACAGATACGCAGTATTTT.

The chain joins TRBV15 to TRBJ2-3, with 7 positions matching TRBD1. Losses at the gene ends were 3 bases for V and 3 bases for J; bases not matched to a gene: 12. Germline CDR1 LNHNV, CDR2 YYDKDF (reference sequence). The CDR3 length is 17 residues. Here the CDR3 DNA reads TGTGCCACCAGCAGTGATAACGGACAGGAAGGAACAGATACGCAGTATTTT. Encoded protein: CATSSDNGQEGTDTQYF.

This clonotype was counted between two and nine times. The chain has TRBV12-3 or TRBV12-4 and TRBJ1-1; 10 nucleotides align to TRBD1. CDR3 length equals 14 residues. V was pared by 5 bases and J by 7 bases, with 7 bases of the junction left unmatched. The CDR3 DNA reads TGTGCCAGCAGTCTACGGGGGACAGGGGATGAAGCTTTCTTT. This sequence encodes CASSLRGTGDEAFF.

This clonotype was observed at least ten times. As the CDR3 is not closed by the conserved phenylalanine or tryptophan, this likely results from a read error. The genes are TRBV5-1 and TRBJ1-1; 8 nucleotides line up with TRBD1. The trim removed 0 bases at V and 0 bases at J, leaving 1 base unmatched. The CDR3 has 15 amino acids. Germline CDR1 SGHRS, CDR2 YFSETQ. The CDR3 sequence is CASSLGQGMNTEAFL. CDR3 nucleotides: TGCGCCAGCAGCTTGGGACAGGGGATGAACACTGAAGCTTTCCTT.

A few counts support this clonotype. J is TRBJ1-1 and V is TRBV6-1; D possibly corresponds to TRBD1 (5 bases). Germline CDR1 reads MNHNS; CDR2 reads SASEGT. CDR3 length: 16 amino acids. V gave up 4 bases and J gave up 1 base, with 16 bases separating them. The CDR3 loop reads CASSATAGGGNTEAFF. The CDR3 nucleotides are TGTGCCAGCAGTGCGACGGCAGGTGGGGGGAACACTGAAGCTTTCTTT.

The rearrangement links TRBV28 to TRBJ2-6; 8 bases map to TRBD1. Looked up from germline, CDR1 is MDHEN and CDR2 is SYDVKM. This CDR3 contains 15 residues. Losses at the gene ends were 6 bases for V and 1 base for J; bases not matched to a gene: 2. CDR3 in amino acids: CASRDRESGANVLTF. The CDR3 DNA is TGTGCCAGCAGGGACAGGGAATCTGGGGCCAACGTCCTGACTTTC.

This clonotype was counted ten times or more. The chain has TRBV29-1 and TRBJ2-7; 7 bases fit TRBD1. The V gene end was trimmed by 6 bases and the J gene end by 1 base; junction bases not matched to a gene: 9. This CDR3 region has 14 residues. Per germline, CDR1 SQVTM and CDR2 ANQGSEA. CDR3 residues: CSVGTGDPSYEQYF. The CDR3 nucleotides read TGCAGCGTGGGAACAGGGGATCCTTCCTACGAGCAGTACTTC.

This clonotype was counted only a few times. V is TRBV7-9 and J is TRBJ2-5; 7 nucleotides line up with TRBD2. The CDR3 is 17 amino acids. Germline CDR1 is SEHNR and CDR2 is FQNEAQ (reference sequence). Trimming removed 5 bases from V and 3 bases from J; junction bases left unmatched: 15. CDR3 sequence (DNA): TGTGCCAGCAGCCCGGGGACGGGAGGTCTGAGTGAAGAGACCCAGTACTTC. Its protein product is CASSPGTGGLSEETQYF.

This clonotype has a handful of counts. The genes are TRBV6-4 and TRBJ2-3; D is tentatively TRBD1 or TRBD2 (5 bases each). CDR1 is MRHNA and CDR2 is SNTAGT in the germline V gene. This CDR3 region has 16 residues. Trimming cost V 0 bases and J 0 bases, with 10 bases left between them. The CDR3 DNA sequence: TGTGCCAGCAGTGACTCTGGGGACGGCAGCACAGATACGCAGTATTTT. Translating it yields CASSDSGDGSTDTQYF.

The chain links TRBV5-1 to TRBJ2-5; the match to TRBD2 covers 7 bases. The CDR3 covers 16 residues. The V gene's germline CDR1 is SGHRS and CDR2 YFSETQ. Germline trimming cut 4 bases from V and 7 bases from J; bases unmatched to any gene: 16. This chain's CDR3 is CASSGRGSSSEVTQYF. CDR3 bases: TGCGCCAGCAGCGGGCGGGGGAGCAGCTCGGAGGTGACCCAGTACTTC.

This clonotype has ten or more counts. V gene TRBV11-1 combines with J gene TRBJ2-1, with TRBD2 matching 11 bases. The CDR3 sequence is 18 residues long. V lost 1 base to trimming and J lost 4 bases; unmatched junction nucleotides: 9. Per germline, CDR1 SGHAT and CDR2 FQDESV (reference sequence). The CDR3 DNA reads TGTGCCAGCAGCTTAGGCCTCGGGACTAGCGGACCGTACAATGAGCAGTTCTTC. It specifies CASSLGLGTSGPYNEQFF.

This clonotype occurred a few times. The chain joins TRBV7-2 to TRBJ2-5; D is perhaps TRBD1 (6 bases). The germline V and J ends were trimmed by 8 bases and 4 bases, with 14 bases remaining between them. CDR1 and CDR2 from the germline V gene are SGHTA and FQGNSA. The CDR3 loop spans 13 amino acids. The DNA for the CDR3 is TGTGCCAGCTGGGTAGGGGGTATAGAGACCCAGTACTTC. Encoded protein: CASWVGGIETQYF.

There are many counts of this clonotype. The CDR3 sequence: CASSRHQDRAEAFF. The CDR3 region has the DNA TGTGCCAGCAGCCGACACCAGGACAGGGCCGAAGCTTTCTTT. V gene TRBV2 combines with J gene TRBJ1-1; 8 bases are shared with TRBD1. The CDR3 contains 14 residues. Germline V gene sequence: CDR1 SNHLY, CDR2 FYNNEI. V lost 6 bases, J lost 8 bases, and 11 bases stayed unmatched.

This clonotype was recorded at least ten times. The rearrangement links TRBV12-3 or TRBV12-4 to TRBJ2-1; 10 bases line up with TRBD2. The CDR3 is made up of 15 amino acids. J lost 3 bases, V lost 4 bases, and 3 bases had no gene match. The CDR3 protein is CASSSLAGGYNEQFF. CDR3 DNA sequence: TGTGCCAGCAGTTCGTTAGCGGGAGGCTACAATGAGCAGTTCTTC.

This clonotype was detected ten times or more. The V call is TRBV7-3, the J call TRBJ2-2; no definite D call. V lost 5 bases and J 5 bases, leaving 6 bases between the germline ends. This CDR3 has 12 amino acids. The germline gives CDR1 SGHTA, CDR2 FQGTGA. The CDR3 bases are TGTGCCAGCAGCGGCCCAACCGGGGAGCTGTTTTTT. Encoded protein: CASSGPTGELFF.

In its sample, this clonotype was seen many times. The chain recombines TRBV29-1 with TRBJ2-2, with no clear D. Germline loops: CDR1 SQVTM, CDR2 ANQGSEA. The CDR3 sequence is 12 residues long. V dropped 4 bases and J dropped 6 bases, with 9 bases sitting between them. The CDR3 here is CSVVLRAGELFF. The DNA of the CDR3 is TGCAGCGTTGTTCTTCGCGCCGGGGAGCTGTTTTTT.

The rearrangement joins TRBV4-3 to TRBJ2-2; D is perhaps TRBD1 (6 bases). Looked up from germline, CDR1 is LGHNA and CDR2 is YSLEER. Trimming stripped 3 bases from V and 2 bases from J, with 13 bases between. This CDR3 has 16 residues. CDR3 coding DNA: TGCGCCAGCAGCCAGGACAGAACCCTTAACACCGGGGAGCTGTTTTTT. It is translated as CASSQDRTLNTGELFF.

This clonotype appeared a few times. The chain links TRBV29-1 to TRBJ2-5; no clear D gene. V was pared by 7 bases and J by 5 bases, with 20 bases between. This CDR3 is 14 amino acids long. Germline V gene lookup returns CDR1 SQVTM and CDR2 ANQGSEA. In nucleotides, the CDR3 is TGCAGCGCCTTCGCGGAAGAAGGTGGGGAGACCCAGTACTTC. Translation: CSAFAEEGGETQYF. Full variable domain (remainder filled in from reference TRBV29-1 and TRBJ2-5): SAVISQKPSRDICQRGTSLTIQCQVDSQVTMMFWYRQQPGQSLTLIATANQGSEATYESGFVIDKFPISRPNLTFSTLTVSNMSPEDSSIYLCSAFAEEGGETQYFGPGTRLLVL.

The chain links TRBV6-5 to TRBJ2-1; 7 nucleotides line up with TRBD1. Germline assignment: CDR1 MNHEY and CDR2 SVGAGI. Unmatched junction bases numbered 2, after V lost 0 bases and J lost 9 bases. CDR3 length equals 13 residues. Here the CDR3 reads CASSYSTGFEQFF. In DNA form, the CDR3 reads TGTGCCAGCAGTTACTCGACAGGGTTTGAGCAGTTCTTC.

The rearrangement links TRBV25-1 to TRBJ2-7; TRBD1 aligns across 9 bases. This CDR3 contains 16 residues. Germline CDR1 is MGHDK and CDR2 is SYGVNS. Trimming removed 4 bases from V and 2 bases from J; junction bases left unmatched: 9. In nucleotides, the CDR3 is TGTGCCAGCAGTGGCTCCTCCGGGACAGGGACCTACGAGCAGTACTTC. Translated: CASSGSSGTGTYEQYF.

The gene calls are TRBV29-1 and TRBJ2-7; the match to TRBD2 covers 13 bases. This CDR3 region has 14 residues. Trimming cost V 6 bases and J 2 bases; bases outside gene matches: 4. CDR1 is SQVTM and CDR2 is ANQGSEA in the germline V gene. The CDR3 reads CSVLGLAGTYEQYF. DNA of the CDR3: TGCAGCGTGCTGGGACTAGCGGGAACCTACGAGCAGTACTTC.

The chain links TRBV6-6 to TRBJ1-1; D ambiguous. The CDR3 runs to 13 residues. CDR1 MNHNY and CDR2 SVGAGI come from the germline V gene (reference sequence). Trimming pared 2 bases from V and 5 bases from J, leaving 9 bases between. The chain's CDR3 is CASSYDGWTEAFF. DNA of the CDR3: TGTGCCAGCAGTTACGACGGATGGACTGAAGCTTTCTTT.

The chain employs TRBV7-9 and TRBJ2-1; D remains unclear. V was cut by 0 bases and J by 14 bases, with 8 bases left in between. The CDR3 is 11 residues long. CDR1 SEHNR and CDR2 FQNEAQ come from the germline V gene (reference sequence). CDR3 sequence (DNA): TGTGCCAGCAGCTTAGCCTCAGAGGAGTTCTTC. This sequence encodes CASSLASEEFF.